This is a list of T cell receptor beta chains from one sample in a study of identical twins. MiXCR, run by TCRdb on the 5' RACE reads, gives a single entry per CDR3 protein. Here the sample spans about 330,000 distinct CDR3 sequences, over 9% being singletons. The data also belong to a second study, concerning yellow fever vaccine responses in identical twins.

Specimen: CD8+ T cells sorted from blood. These TCRs come from a woman younger than 30 in good health. CDR3s include the opening cysteine and the closing phenylalanine or tryptophan. A D gene is named only where the DNA matches it firmly. Part of the rows lack a size; the others show once, few, many or a class for expanded clones.

- | TRBJ2-7 | few | TRBV4-1 | TGCGCCAGCAGCCTCGGAGACAGAACCTACGAGCAGTACTTC | CASSLGDRTYEQYF
TRBD2 | TRBJ2-1 | few | TRBV10-3 | TGTGCCATCAGTGATCCCGCTAGCGGGGCGATCGACTCCTACAATGAGCAGTTCTTC | CAISDPASGAIDSYNEQFF
- | TRBJ2-5 | few | TRBV28 | TGTGCCAGCAGTCAGGGGTTAGGCCAAGAGACCCAGTACTTC | CASSQGLGQETQYF
- | TRBJ1-1 | - | TRBV27 | TGTGCCAGCAGTTTAAGGGTTACGCCCATGAACACTGAAGCTTTCTTT | CASSLRVTPMNTEAFF
- | TRBJ2-5 | - | TRBV7-9 | TGTGCCAGCAGCTTAGTTTCGGAAGAGACCCAGTACTTC | CASSLVSEETQYF
TRBD1 | TRBJ2-2 | - | TRBV7-8 | TGTGCCAGCAGCACCCCCGTTGAGGGGGATGGACAGGGGATGACCGGGGAGCTGTTTTTT | CASSTPVEGDGQGMTGELFF
- | TRBJ2-2 | few | TRBV6-1 | TGTGCCAGCAGCGCCTGGGAGAACACCGGGGAGCTGTTTTTT | CASSAWENTGELFF
TRBD2 | TRBJ2-1 | few | TRBV27 | TGTGCCAGCCGGGGCGGGAGGGGGGACAATGAGCAGTTCTTC | CASRGGRGDNEQFF
- | TRBJ2-1 | few | TRBV13 | TGTGCCAGCAGCTTTGCCCTACGTCCAAAGGAGAGCTCCTACAATGAGCAGTTCTTC | CASSFALRPKESSYNEQFF
TRBD2 | TRBJ2-1 | - | TRBV7-9 | TGTGCCAGCAGCCCGCGGGAGGAGATCTACAATGAGCAGTTCTTC | CASSPREEIYNEQFF
TRBD1 | TRBJ1-2 | few | TRBV10-3 | TGTGCCATCAATCTGGGGCCAGGGGGGCTCTTCTATGGCTACACCTTC | CAINLGPGGLFYGYTF
- | TRBJ2-3 | - | TRBV21-1 | - | CASSKYFGQGALVSTDTQYF
TRBD2 | TRBJ2-7 | - | TRBV3-1 | TGTGCCAGCAGCCCCCATCGGACTAGCGGTTTCTGGGAGCAGTACTTC | CASSPHRTSGFWEQYF
TRBD2 | TRBJ2-3 | few | TRBV4-1 | TGCGCCAGCAGCCAAGTTCCGCTTAGCGGGGGGGCGAAAGATACGCAGTATTTT | CASSQVPLSGGAKDTQYF
- | TRBJ1-2 | - | TRBV27 | TGTGCCAGCAGTTTCATCAACCGATCCGAAACTAACTATGGCTACACCTTC | CASSFINRSETNYGYTF
TRBD2 | TRBJ2-7 | few | TRBV28 | TGTGCCAGCAGCGGCGGGGGAGGGTTGTACGAGCAGTACTTC | CASSGGGGLYEQYF
- | TRBJ1-3 | - | TRBV10-1 | TGCGCCAGCAGTGAGGAGTCCTATACTGGAAACACCATATATTTT | CASSEESYTGNTIYF
- | TRBJ1-6 | few | TRBV7-9 | TGTGCCAGCAGCTTCCCCGGCCCCCTCCACTTT | CASSFPGPLHF
- | TRBJ2-2 | - | TRBV7-2 | TGTGCCAGCAGCTTTGAGGGAGGCACCGGGGAGCTGTTTTTT | CASSFEGGTGELFF
- | TRBJ2-3 | - | TRBV7-9 | TGTGCCAGCAGTCAAGGTTCTTCGTCGCCTTATTTT | CASSQGSSSPYF
- | TRBJ1-1 | - | TRBV5-1 | TGCGCCAGCAGCTTGGCCAATTCTGGTCTACTGAACACTGAAGCTTTCTTT | CASSLANSGLLNTEAFF
TRBD1 | TRBJ2-5 | - | TRBV4-1 | TGCGCCAGCAGCCAAGAAGGGGACAGGGGGGTGAAGACCCAGTACTTC | CASSQEGDRGVKTQYF
- | TRBJ1-1 | - | TRBV27 | TGTGCCAGCAGTGCGGGCCCCGAAGCTTTCTTT | CASSAGPEAFF
TRBD2 | TRBJ2-2 | - | TRBV6-4 | TGTGCCAGCAGTCTATATAGCGGGAGGACCGGGGAGCTGTTTTTT | CASSLYSGRTGELFF
- | TRBJ2-3 | few | TRBV5-1 | TGCGCCAGTCGTAAGGACAGCCCCACAGATACGCAGTATTTT | CASRKDSPTDTQYF
- | TRBJ2-3 | - | TRBV7-6 | TGTGCCAGCAGCTCTAGGGCCCCCAACACAGATACGCAGTATTTT | CASSSRAPNTDTQYF
TRBD2 | TRBJ2-2 | - | TRBV13 | TGTGCCAGCAGTTCGACTAGCGGGACCATCCCCGGGGAGCTGTTTTTT | CASSSTSGTIPGELFF
- | TRBJ2-1 | few | TRBV6-1 | TGTGCCAGCAGTCCAGGGGGGAACTTGGATGAGCAGTTCTTC | CASSPGGNLDEQFF
TRBD2 | TRBJ2-5 | few | TRBV6-1 | TGTGCCAGCAGTGGGTGGGCGGGAGATTCAGAGACCCAGTACTTC | CASSGWAGDSETQYF
- | TRBJ2-1 | - | TRBV5-5 | TGTGCCAGCAGCTGGGGGGGGGCAGGGTACAATGAGCAGTTCTTC | CASSWGGAGYNEQFF
- | TRBJ2-5 | - | TRBV12-5 | TGTGCTAGTGGTTTGGCCCAGCCTCTCGCAGAGACCCAGTACTTC | CASGLAQPLAETQYF
- | TRBJ2-3 | - | TRBV10-2 | TGCGCCAGCAGTGAGGGACTTGATACGCAGTATTTT | CASSEGLDTQYF
- | TRBJ2-7 | - | TRBV7-9 | TGTGCCAGCAGCTTAAATGAACTCTTCCCCTACGAGCAGTACTTC | CASSLNELFPYEQYF
- | TRBJ2-7 | - | TRBV7-9 | TGTGCCAGCAGCTTAGACGGCACATCCTACGAGCAGTACTTC | CASSLDGTSYEQYF
TRBD2 | TRBJ2-1 | - | TRBV5-6 | TGTGCCAGCAGCTCTACTCCGGGACTAGCGCTAGCCCCAACCTACAATGAGCAGTTCTTC | CASSSTPGLALAPTYNEQFF
- | TRBJ2-1 | few | TRBV2 | TGTGCCAGCAGTGAAAGTCCCAGGGATGAGCAGTTCTTC | CASSESPRDEQFF
- | TRBJ2-7 | few | TRBV27 | TGTGCCAGCAGTCCGTCCGGGTCGCCCTACGAGCAGTACTTC | CASSPSGSPYEQYF
- | TRBJ2-7 | few | TRBV7-9 | TGTGCCAGCAGCAGATCGGCTTACGAGCAGTACTTC | CASSRSAYEQYF
TRBD2 | TRBJ2-7 | - | TRBV28 | TGTGCCAGCGGTCTCGGGACTAGGGGCCACGAGCAGTACTTC | CASGLGTRGHEQYF
TRBD2 | TRBJ2-7 | few | TRBV12-3/TRBV12-4 | TGTGCCAGCAGTTCGACTAGCGGGAGAAGCGAGCAGTACTTC | CASSSTSGRSEQYF
TRBD2 | TRBJ2-1 | - | TRBV12-3/TRBV12-4 | TGTGCCAGCAGTATGACTAGCGGGAGTGGCGATGAGCAGTTCTTC | CASSMTSGSGDEQFF
- | TRBJ2-7 | many | TRBV9 | TGTGCCAGCAGCGTTGGCGGGTCCAGCTCCTACGAGCAGTACTTC | CASSVGGSSSYEQYF
- | TRBJ2-5 | - | TRBV6-1 | TGTGCCAGCAGTGACCTAAGCCTCGGGACCCAGTACTTC | CASSDLSLGTQYF
TRBD2 | TRBJ2-1 | few | TRBV13 | TGTGCCAGCAGACCAGTCGGGCTAGCGGGGGCGTGGGAGTTCTTC | CASRPVGLAGAWEFF
- | TRBJ2-5 | few | TRBV5-5 | TGTGCCAGCATCCCTGACGCCCGAGGAGAGACCCAGTACTTC | CASIPDARGETQYF
- | TRBJ2-5 | - | TRBV20-1 | TGCAGTGCCACCGGTATCTACCAAGAGACCCAGTACTTC | CSATGIYQETQYF
TRBD2 | TRBJ2-5 | - | TRBV27 | TGTGCCAGCAGCCCGGGGACTAGCGGGAGGGCGGAGACCCAGTACTTC | CASSPGTSGRAETQYF
- | TRBJ2-2 | - | TRBV6-1 | TGTGCCAGCAGCAACCAGGGTGATGGCGGGGAGCTGTTTTTT | CASSNQGDGGELFF
TRBD1 | TRBJ2-1 | - | TRBV24-1 | TGTGCCACCAGTGATGGGACAGACTATTACAATGAGCAGTTCTTC | CATSDGTDYYNEQFF
- | TRBJ2-7 | - | TRBV20-1 | TGCAGTGCTAGTACGGCTAGCGTTTCCTACGAGCAGTACTTC | CSASTASVSYEQYF
- | TRBJ2-1 | few | TRBV5-1 | TGCGCCAGCAGCCATAGGGGGTGGCAATACAACAATGAGCAGTTCTTC | CASSHRGWQYNNEQFF